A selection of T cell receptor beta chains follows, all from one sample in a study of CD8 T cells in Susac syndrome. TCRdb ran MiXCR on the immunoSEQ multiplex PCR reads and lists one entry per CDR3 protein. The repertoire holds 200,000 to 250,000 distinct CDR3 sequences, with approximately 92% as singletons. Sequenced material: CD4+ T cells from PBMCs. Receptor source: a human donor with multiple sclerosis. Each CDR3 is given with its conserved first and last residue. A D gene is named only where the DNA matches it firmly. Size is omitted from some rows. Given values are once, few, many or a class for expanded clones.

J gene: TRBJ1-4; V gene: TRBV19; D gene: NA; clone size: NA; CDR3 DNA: TGTGCCAGTAGTTTCTCACCATCACAGGCAACTAATGAAAAACTGTTTTTT; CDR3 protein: CASSFSPSQATNEKLFF
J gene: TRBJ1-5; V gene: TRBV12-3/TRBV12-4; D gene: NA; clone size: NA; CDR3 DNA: TGTGCCAGCAGTTTACAGGGTGACAATCAGCCCCAGCATTTT; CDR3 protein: CASSLQGDNQPQHF
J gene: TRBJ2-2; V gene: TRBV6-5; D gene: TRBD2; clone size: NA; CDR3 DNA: TGTGCCAGCATGGCCCTCGGGGGGGCGATCGGGGAGCTGTTTTTT; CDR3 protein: CASMALGGAIGELFF
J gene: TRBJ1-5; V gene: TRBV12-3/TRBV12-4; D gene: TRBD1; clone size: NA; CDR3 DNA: TGTGCCAGCAGGGCGGGACAGGGGGCAGGGGGCAATCAGCCCCAGCATTTT; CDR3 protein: CASRAGQGAGGNQPQHF
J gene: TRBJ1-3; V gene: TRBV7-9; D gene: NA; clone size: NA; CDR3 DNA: TGTGCCAGCAGCCAGTGGGTCCCCTCTGGAAACACCATATATTTT; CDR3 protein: CASSQWVPSGNTIYF
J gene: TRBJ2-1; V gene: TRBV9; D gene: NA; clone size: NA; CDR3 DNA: TGTGCCAGCAGCCCCATACCGTCGCCCGATGAGCAGTTCTTC; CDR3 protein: CASSPIPSPDEQFF
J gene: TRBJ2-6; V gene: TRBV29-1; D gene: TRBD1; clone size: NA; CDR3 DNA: TGCAGCGTTGTCGGGACAGGGGCGCGCGGGGCCAACGTCCTGACTTTC; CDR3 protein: CSVVGTGARGANVLTF
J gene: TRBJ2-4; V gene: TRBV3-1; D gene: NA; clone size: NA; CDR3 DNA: TGTGCCAGCAGCCAAGTCGTGGGGGGCGAATCAGGACTAGCCAAAAACATTCAGTACTTC; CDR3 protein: CASSQVVGGESGLAKNIQYF
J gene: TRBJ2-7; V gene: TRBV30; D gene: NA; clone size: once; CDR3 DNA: TGTGCCTGGGGGGGGACACCCTCCTACGAGCAGTACTTC; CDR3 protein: CAWGGTPSYEQYF
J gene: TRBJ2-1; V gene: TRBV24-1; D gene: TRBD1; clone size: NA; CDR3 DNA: TGTGCCACCAGTGATTTGGGTCGGACAGGGGACAATGAGCAGTTCTTC; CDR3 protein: CATSDLGRTGDNEQFF
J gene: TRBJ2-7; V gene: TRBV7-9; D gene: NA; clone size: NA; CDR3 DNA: TGTGCCAGCAGCTCGACGTGGGACTCAAGCTACGAGCAGTACTTC; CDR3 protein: CASSSTWDSSYEQYF
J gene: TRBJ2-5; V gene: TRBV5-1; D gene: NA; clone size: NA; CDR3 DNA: TGCGCCAGCAGCTTGGCCTATAGGAGCAGGACGGAAAAGACCCAGTACTTC; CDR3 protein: CASSLAYRSRTEKTQYF
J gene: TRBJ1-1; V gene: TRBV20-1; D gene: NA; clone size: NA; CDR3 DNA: TGCAGTGCTCCGAACCTGGAGAATACTGAAGCTTTCTTT; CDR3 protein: CSAPNLENTEAFF